These T cell receptor beta chains were read from a single sample in a study of blood T cell repertoires in COVID-19. Clones were sequenced by immunoSEQ multiplex PCR, and TCRdb holds only the in-frame ones, with some missing. The sample shows 65,000 or so clones, about 80% of them seen only once. Material: peripheral blood. The source of these receptors is a man between 60 and 75 years old with acute or convalescent COVID-19. The CDR3 runs from the conserved cysteine through the conserved F or W. Size tells how often a clone was seen (once, few, many) or the class of an expanded clone, and some rows leave it out.

j_gene: TRBJ1-2; v_gene: TRBV7-6; abundance: .; CDR3aa: CASSLGPGTGGYGYTF
j_gene: TRBJ2-7; v_gene: TRBV11-1; abundance: few; CDR3aa: CASSLAPPSSYEQYF
j_gene: TRBJ2-4; v_gene: TRBV29-1; abundance: .; CDR3aa: CSVASQGTTKNIQYF
j_gene: TRBJ2-7; v_gene: TRBV7-9; abundance: few; CDR3aa: CASSSGQSYEQYF
j_gene: TRBJ2-3; v_gene: TRBV2; abundance: once; CDR3aa: CASSEQLASDTQYF
j_gene: TRBJ2-5; v_gene: TRBV7-8; abundance: .; CDR3aa: CASLTQETQYF
j_gene: TRBJ2-1; v_gene: TRBV5-6; abundance: .; CDR3aa: CASGGAYNEQFF
j_gene: TRBJ2-3; v_gene: TRBV27; abundance: .; CDR3aa: CASSEGGGPTDTQYF
j_gene: TRBJ1-5; v_gene: TRBV12-3/TRBV12-4; abundance: .; CDR3aa: CASGSGSQPQHF
j_gene: TRBJ1-1; v_gene: TRBV7-2; abundance: .; CDR3aa: CASSSDWTGEAFF
j_gene: TRBJ1-2; v_gene: TRBV10-2; abundance: .; CDR3aa: CASSETGRQYYGYTF
j_gene: TRBJ1-3; v_gene: TRBV19; abundance: .; CDR3aa: CASSTHSTGNTIYF
j_gene: TRBJ2-2; v_gene: TRBV2; abundance: .; CDR3aa: CASSDDKEVADTGELFF
j_gene: TRBJ1-1; v_gene: TRBV7-3; abundance: .; CDR3aa: CASSLDRDTEAFF
j_gene: TRBJ1-6; v_gene: TRBV7-6; abundance: few; CDR3aa: CASSLTGGAYNSPLHF
j_gene: TRBJ2-3; v_gene: TRBV11-2; abundance: .; CDR3aa: CASSLGRADTQYF
j_gene: TRBJ1-1; v_gene: TRBV24-1; abundance: .; CDR3aa: CATQTGAKTEAFF
j_gene: TRBJ1-5; v_gene: TRBV5-6; abundance: .; CDR3aa: CASSRGGPYQPQHF
j_gene: TRBJ2-3; v_gene: TRBV19; abundance: .; CDR3aa: CASSSLAGGPIDTQYF
j_gene: TRBJ1-5; v_gene: TRBV4-1; abundance: .; CDR3aa: CASSQGDWQGVQPQHF
j_gene: TRBJ2-2; v_gene: TRBV19; abundance: .; CDR3aa: CASKRQGAGELFF
j_gene: TRBJ2-3; v_gene: TRBV30; abundance: once; CDR3aa: CAWSVIRSTSTDTQYF
j_gene: TRBJ1-4; v_gene: TRBV29-1; abundance: .; CDR3aa: CSVLEEVLTNEKLFF